This TCR beta chain was captured by sequencing in a study of cytomegalovirus exposure and HLA in healthy donors. Donors showed nominal health when sampled, although they likely had unrecorded immune exposures. Study-wide findings and caveats: The authors considered a cluster of highly shared sequence variants likely to be a sequencing artifact. A prior analysis recorded that most TCR beta V segments were productive about 87% or about 30% of the time. There were several of the most significant clusters that appeared linked to common viral pathogens in a later analysis.

The primer mix had 60 Vbeta and 13 Jbeta primers. Libraries were prepared by immunoSEQ multiplex PCR; TCRdb keeps only in-frame clonotypes and omits some of them. The sample includes some 120,000 clones, around 70% of them seen just once. This clone was recorded once. The antigen is undetermined. The CDR3 has 13 amino acids. The V gene lost 8 bases and the J gene lost 3 bases, with 14 bases spanning the gap. Germline CDR1 is SNHLY and CDR2 is FYNNEI. The clonotype comes from a man aged 40-49 years in good health and CMV-seropositive. Source material: PBMCs. The V call is TRBV2, the J call TRBJ2-7; D is uncertain. The CDR3 loop is CASSSDFSYEQYF. The CDR3 nucleotides are TGTGCCAGCTCTTCCGATTTTAGCTACGAGCAGTACTTC. The whole variable domain, filled in from reference TRBV2 and TRBJ2-7, reads EPEVTQTPSHQVTQMGQEVILRCVPISNHLYFYWYRQILGQKVEFLVSFYNNEISEKSEIFDDQFSVERPDGSNFTLKIRSTKLEDSAMYFCASSSDFSYEQYFGPGTRLTVT.